This TCR beta chain was sequenced in a study of CD8 T cells in ankylosing spondylitis. Germline V gene sequence: CDR1 DFQATT, CDR2 SNEGSKA (reference sequence). V lost 6 bases and J lost 3, with 20 bases in between. CDR3 length: 16 residues. TCRdb redid the calling of the 5' RACE reads with MiXCR, one entry per CDR3 protein. The sample yields about 340,000 distinct CDR3 sequences, approximately 22% seen once. This sequence joins TRBV20-1 and TRBJ2-2, with D perhaps matching TRBD1 or TRBD2 (7 bases each). The receptor's source is a male donor with ankylosing spondylitis or in good health (not recorded which). The sequenced material came from blood, either unsorted or a sorted T cell fraction (not recorded which). CDR3 sequence (DNA): TGCAGTGCCCCGAGCGACAGGGACTATTACACCGGGGAGCTGTTTTTT. Its translation: CSAPSDRDYYTGELFF.